This TCR beta chain was sequenced in a study of a mutant IDH1 vaccine in newly diagnosed glioma. Background on the study: Patients arrived already treated with radiotherapy, temozolomide, or both, most having had both.

As to time point: baseline, week 1 (first vaccination visit). The sample's treatment: pre-vaccination baseline after standard-of-care therapy. Patients carried new grade 3 or 4 IDH1-mutant astrocytomas lacking nuclear ATRX. Study-wide findings and caveats: Induction of immune responses by the vaccine occurred in roughly 93% of patients.

Method: immunoSEQ multiplex PCR; TCRdb's copy keeps in-frame clones and lacks some. Of tens of thousands of clones in the sample, about 73% were seen once. This CDR3 is built from 14 residues. V lost 0 bases, J lost 6 bases, and 0 bases stayed unmatched. Germline V gene lookup returns CDR1 SGHRS and CDR2 YFSETQ. Points on this clone: The antigen remains undetermined.

This specimen consisted of PBMCs, obtained from a glioma patient treated with radiotherapy, temozolomide or both. This sequence joins TRBV5-1 and TRBJ1-4, with TRBD1 identical over 9 bases. This receptor was identified in a man aged 35-49 years with glioma. Some clones in this sample may be carry-over from other donors' samples. The CDR3 spells CASSLGDRDEKLFF. CDR3 nucleotide sequence: TGCGCCAGCAGCTTGGGGGACAGGGATGAAAAACTGTTTTTT.